This TCR beta chain was obtained from a study of OX40 agonist ivuxolimab in advanced cancers. Per the germline V gene, CDR1 is GTSNPN and CDR2 is SVGIG (reference sequence). The CDR3 sequence is 12 residues long. V was clipped by 4 bases and J by 4 bases; unmatched bases: 1. Produced via immunoSEQ multiplex PCR; TCRdb's table is partial and in-frame only. The repertoire consists of approximately 40,000 clones, with roughly 78% occurring once and the leading ten covering 4% to 5%. The rearrangement joins TRBV30 to TRBJ2-1, with 7 bases identical to TRBD2. Sample: CD4+ or CD8+ T cells sorted from blood, taken in a trial of the OX40 agonist ivuxolimab. The receptor was derived from an adult with an advanced solid tumor such as melanoma, head and neck, liver or kidney cancer. Written as DNA, the CDR3 is TGTGCCTGGACTAGCGGATACAATGAGCAGTTCTTC. This sequence encodes CAWTSGYNEQFF.